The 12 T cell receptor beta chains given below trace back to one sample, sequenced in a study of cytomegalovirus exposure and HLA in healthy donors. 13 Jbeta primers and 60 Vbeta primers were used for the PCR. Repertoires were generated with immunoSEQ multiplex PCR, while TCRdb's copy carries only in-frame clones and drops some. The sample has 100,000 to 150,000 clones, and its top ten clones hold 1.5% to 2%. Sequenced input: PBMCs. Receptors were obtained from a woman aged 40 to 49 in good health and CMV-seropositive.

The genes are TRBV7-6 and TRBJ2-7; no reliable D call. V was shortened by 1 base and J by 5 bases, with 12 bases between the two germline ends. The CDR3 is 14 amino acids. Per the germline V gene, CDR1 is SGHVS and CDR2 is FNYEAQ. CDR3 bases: TGTGCCAGCAGCTTAGGGGCCGTTGCCCACGAGCAGTACTTC. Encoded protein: CASSLGAVAHEQYF.

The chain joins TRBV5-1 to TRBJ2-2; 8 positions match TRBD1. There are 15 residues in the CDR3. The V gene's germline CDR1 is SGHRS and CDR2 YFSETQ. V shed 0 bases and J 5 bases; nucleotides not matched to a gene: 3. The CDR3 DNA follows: TGCGCCAGCAGCTTGGATACAGGGGGTACCGGGGAGCTGTTTTTT. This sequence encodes CASSLDTGGTGELFF. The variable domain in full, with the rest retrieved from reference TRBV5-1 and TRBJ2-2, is KAGVTQTPRYLIKTRGQQVTLSCSPISGHRSVSWYQQTPGQGLQFLFEYFSETQRNKGNFPGRFSGRQFSNSRSEMNVSTLELGDSALYLCASSLDTGGTGELFFGEGSRLTVL.

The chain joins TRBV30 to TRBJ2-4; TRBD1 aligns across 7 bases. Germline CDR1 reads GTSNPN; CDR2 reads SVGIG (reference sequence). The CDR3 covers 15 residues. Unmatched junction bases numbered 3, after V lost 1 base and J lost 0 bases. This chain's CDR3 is CAWSGGGLAKNIQYF. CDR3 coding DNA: TGTGCCTGGAGTGGAGGGGGCCTAGCCAAAAACATTCAGTACTTC.

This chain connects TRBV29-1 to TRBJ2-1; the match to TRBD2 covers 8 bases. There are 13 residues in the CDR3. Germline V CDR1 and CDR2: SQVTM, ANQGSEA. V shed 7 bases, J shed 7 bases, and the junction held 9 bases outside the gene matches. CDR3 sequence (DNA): TGCAGCGCAAGGACTAGCCGAGAGAATGAGCAGTTCTTC. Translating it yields CSARTSRENEQFF.

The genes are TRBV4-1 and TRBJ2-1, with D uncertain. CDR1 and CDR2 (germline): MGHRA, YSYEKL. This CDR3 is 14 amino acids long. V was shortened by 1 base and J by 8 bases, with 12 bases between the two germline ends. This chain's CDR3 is CASSQVPGVDEQFF. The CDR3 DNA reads TGCGCCAGCAGCCAAGTTCCGGGTGTGGATGAGCAGTTCTTC.

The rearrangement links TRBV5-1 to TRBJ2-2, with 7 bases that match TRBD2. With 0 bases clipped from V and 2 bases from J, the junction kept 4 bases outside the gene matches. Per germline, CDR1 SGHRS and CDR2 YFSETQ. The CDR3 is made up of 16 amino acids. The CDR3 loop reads CASSLVPSGNTGELFF. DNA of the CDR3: TGCGCCAGCAGCTTGGTGCCTAGCGGCAACACCGGGGAGCTGTTTTTT.

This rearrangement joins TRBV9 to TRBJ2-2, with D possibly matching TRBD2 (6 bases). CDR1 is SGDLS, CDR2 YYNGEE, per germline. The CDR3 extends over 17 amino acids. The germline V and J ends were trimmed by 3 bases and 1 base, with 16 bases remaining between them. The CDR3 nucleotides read TGTGCCAGCAGCGGACTCGGGACTCCTGGGAACACCGGGGAGCTGTTTTTT. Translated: CASSGLGTPGNTGELFF.

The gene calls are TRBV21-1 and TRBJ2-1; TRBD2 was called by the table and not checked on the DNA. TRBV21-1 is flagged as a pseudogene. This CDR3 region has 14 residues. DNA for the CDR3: TGTGCCAGCATTACGGGGGGGGCCCACAATGAGCAGTTCTTC. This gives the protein CASITGGAHNEQFF.

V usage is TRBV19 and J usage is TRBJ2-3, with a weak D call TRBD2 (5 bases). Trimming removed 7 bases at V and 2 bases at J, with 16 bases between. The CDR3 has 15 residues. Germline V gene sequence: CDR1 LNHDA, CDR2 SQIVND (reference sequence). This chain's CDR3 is CASTRSSGNTDTQYF. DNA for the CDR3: TGTGCCAGTACCCGTAGCTCGGGGAACACAGATACGCAGTATTTT.

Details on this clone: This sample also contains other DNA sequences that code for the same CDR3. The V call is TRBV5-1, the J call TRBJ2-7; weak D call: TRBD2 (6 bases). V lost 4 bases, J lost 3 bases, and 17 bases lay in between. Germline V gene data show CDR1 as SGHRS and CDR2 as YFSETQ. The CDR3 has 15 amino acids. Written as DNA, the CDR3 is TGCGCCAGCAGCCTTCGTGGAACTAGCAGCTACGAGCAGTACTTC. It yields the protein CASSLRGTSSYEQYF.

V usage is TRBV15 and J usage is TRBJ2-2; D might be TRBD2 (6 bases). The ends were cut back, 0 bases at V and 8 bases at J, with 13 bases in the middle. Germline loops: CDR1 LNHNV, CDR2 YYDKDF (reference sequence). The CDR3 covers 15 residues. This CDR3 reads CATSRDREIQGELFF. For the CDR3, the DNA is TGTGCCACCAGCAGAGATCGGGAGATTCAGGGGGAGCTGTTTTTT.

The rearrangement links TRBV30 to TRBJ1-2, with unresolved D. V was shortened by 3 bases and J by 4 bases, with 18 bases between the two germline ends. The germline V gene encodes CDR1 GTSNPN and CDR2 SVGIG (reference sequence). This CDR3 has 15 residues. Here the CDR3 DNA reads TGTGCCTGGAGGCGGTCCGGGAATAAAGCCTATGGCTACACCTTC. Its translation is CAWRRSGNKAYGYTF.